These T cell receptor beta chains were read from a single sample in a study of blood T cell repertoires in COVID-19. Sequenced by immunoSEQ multiplex PCR; TCRdb stores in-frame clones only, minus some. Of about 200,000 clones detected, about 83% appear once; the ten largest clones hold 15% to 20%. The sequenced sample consisted of peripheral blood. These receptors were collected from a person aged 70 to 80 with COVID-19, enrolled during active disease. Both conserved end residues are part of each CDR3. D genes are given only for firm matches. For some rows the clone size is stated as once, few or many, or as a class when expanded; others skip it.

cdr3_length: 14
d_call: .
v_call: TRBV19
j_call: TRBJ2-7
clone_size: .
cdr3_aa: CASSIAGRTYEQYF
cdr3_nt: TGTGCCAGTAGTATCGCGGGACGGACCTACGAGCAGTACTTC

cdr3_length: 12
d_call: .
v_call: TRBV19
j_call: TRBJ2-1
clone_size: .
cdr3_aa: CGTRVGNNEQFF
cdr3_nt: TGTGGGACGAGGGTCGGGAACAATGAGCAGTTCTTC

cdr3_length: 14
d_call: .
v_call: TRBV7-2
j_call: TRBJ2-5
clone_size: .
cdr3_aa: CASSLTGGKETQYF
cdr3_nt: TGTGCCAGCAGCTTAACTGGAGGGAAAGAGACCCAGTACTTC

cdr3_length: 16
d_call: .
v_call: TRBV5-1
j_call: TRBJ2-6
clone_size: .
cdr3_aa: CASSRSGEGGANVLTF
cdr3_nt: TGCGCCAGCAGCCGTTCAGGGGAGGGTGGGGCCAACGTCCTGACTTTC

cdr3_length: 13
d_call: .
v_call: TRBV7-9
j_call: TRBJ1-1
clone_size: many
cdr3_aa: CASSSTGVLGAFF
cdr3_nt: TGTGCCAGCAGTTCTACGGGTGTCTTAGGAGCTTTCTTT

cdr3_length: 12
d_call: .
v_call: TRBV6-5
j_call: TRBJ2-7
clone_size: .
cdr3_aa: CASSYPNGQQYF
cdr3_nt: TGTGCCAGCAGTTACCCGAATGGACAACAGTACTTC

cdr3_length: 14
d_call: .
v_call: TRBV5-6
j_call: TRBJ1-1
clone_size: once
cdr3_aa: CASSLDPTNTEAFF
cdr3_nt: TGTGCCAGCAGCTTGGACCCTACCAACACTGAAGCTTTCTTT

cdr3_length: 16
d_call: TRBD1
v_call: TRBV5-8
j_call: TRBJ2-2
clone_size: .
cdr3_aa: CASSFADRGPSGELFF
cdr3_nt: TGTGCCAGCAGCTTCGCGGACAGGGGTCCCTCCGGGGAGCTGTTTTTT

cdr3_length: 15
d_call: TRBD1
v_call: TRBV7-4
j_call: TRBJ1-5
clone_size: .
cdr3_aa: CASSLGQMSNQPQHF
cdr3_nt: TGTGCCAGCAGCTTGGGACAGATGAGCAATCAGCCCCAGCATTTT

cdr3_length: 17
d_call: TRBD1
v_call: TRBV11-2
j_call: TRBJ1-3
clone_size: .
cdr3_aa: CASSLGLLTGPGNTIYF
cdr3_nt: TGTGCCAGCAGCTTAGGCCTCTTGACAGGGCCTGGAAACACCATATATTTT

cdr3_length: 15
d_call: .
v_call: TRBV4-1
j_call: TRBJ1-2
clone_size: .
cdr3_aa: CASSLPVKPNYGYTF
cdr3_nt: TGCGCCAGCAGCCTTCCAGTAAAACCTAACTATGGCTACACCTTC

cdr3_length: 15
d_call: TRBD2
v_call: TRBV25-1
j_call: TRBJ2-1
clone_size: once
cdr3_aa: CASSEGGGAYNEQFF
cdr3_nt: TGTGCCAGCAGTGAAGGCGGGGGGGCCTACAATGAGCAGTTCTTC

cdr3_length: 16
d_call: TRBD1
v_call: TRBV11-2
j_call: TRBJ2-1
clone_size: .
cdr3_aa: CASSPRTGTNYNEQFF
cdr3_nt: TGTGCCAGCAGCCCCCGGACAGGAACAAACTACAATGAGCAGTTCTTC

cdr3_length: 13
d_call: .
v_call: TRBV2
j_call: TRBJ1-3
clone_size: .
cdr3_aa: CASSGADGNTIYF
cdr3_nt: TGTGCCAGCAGTGGGGCCGATGGAAACACCATATATTTT

cdr3_length: 14
d_call: .
v_call: TRBV7-8
j_call: TRBJ2-5
clone_size: .
cdr3_aa: CASSLGLADETQYF
cdr3_nt: TGTGCCAGCAGCTTAGGGTTAGCCGATGAGACCCAGTACTTC

cdr3_length: 15
d_call: .
v_call: TRBV18
j_call: TRBJ1-2
clone_size: .
cdr3_aa: CASSPGTPSSYGYTF
cdr3_nt: TGTGCCAGCTCACCGGGCACCCCCTCGAGCTATGGCTACACCTTC

cdr3_length: 16
d_call: TRBD1
v_call: TRBV7-2
j_call: TRBJ2-5
clone_size: once
cdr3_aa: CASSFSGQGYGETQYF
cdr3_nt: TGTGCCAGCAGCTTTTCGGGACAGGGATATGGGGAGACCCAGTACTTC